This T cell receptor (beta chain) derives from a study of T cells after yellow fever vaccination. At the level of the study: Low-cell-number fractions were prepared with SMART-Seq v4 Ultra Low Input.

Template switching with 5'RACE generated the TCR cDNA and added a universal primer site and UMIs. TCRdb re-called the 5' RACE reads with MiXCR, one entry per CDR3 protein. The sample has about 340,000 distinct CDR3 sequences; 3% to 4.5% are singletons. Germline V lookup: CDR1 LNHDA, CDR2 SQIVND (reference sequence). V shed 7 bases and J 3 bases; nucleotides not matched to a gene: 6. The CDR3 totals 16 residues. Study-wide findings and caveats: The CD4 compartment and the CD8 compartment contained a small share of clonotypes in common. Re-detected after boosting: most primary clones, 96% of CD4 and under 90% of CD8.

This clonotype was detected only a few times. Antigen: not known. This clonotype originated in a man aged 18 to 35 who received the YFV17D yellow fever vaccine. The material was PBMCs, obtained 5 days after the yellow fever booster vaccination. The rearrangement joins TRBV19 to TRBJ2-2, with 12 bases identical to TRBD1. Written as DNA, the CDR3 is TGTGCCAGTATCTCCCGGGACAGGGGGCACACCGGGGAGCTGTTTTTT. Translated, it gives CASISRDRGHTGELFF.